This T cell receptor (beta chain) was profiled in a study of shared clonotypes between healthy human individuals. Study-level points and caveats: Clonotypes that were shared across several donors made up approximately 5% of naive CD4 clonotypes.

Cells designated naive CD8 were CD45RO-negative and were positively selected for CCR7, with terminally differentiated effector memory CD45RA+ cells excluded. Method: immunoSEQ multiplex PCR; TCRdb's copy keeps in-frame clones and lacks some. Of roughly 2,000,000 clones in the sample, approximately 92% were seen once. To note about this clone: Its antigen is unidentified.

The CDR3 length is 15 residues. Germline V gene sequence: CDR1 SEHNR, CDR2 FQNEAQ (reference sequence). V was pared by 2 bases and J by 0 bases, with 10 bases between. The chain is built from TRBV7-9 and TRBJ1-1; no definite D call. What was sequenced was naive CD8+ T cells from PBMCs. The receptor was isolated from a man aged 18 to 30 in good health. Some clones in this sample may be carry-over from other donors' samples. CDR3 residues: CASSLSASLNTEAFF. CDR3 DNA sequence: TGTGCCAGCAGCTTATCTGCCTCTTTGAACACTGAAGCTTTCTTT. Variable domain in full (rest from reference TRBV7-9 and TRBJ1-1): DTGVSQNPRHKITKRGQNVTFRCDPISEHNRLYWYRQTLGQGPEFLTYFQNEAQLEKSRLLSDRFSAERPKGSFSTLEIQRTEQGDSAMYLCASSLSASLNTEAFFGQGTRLTVV.